A single sample is the source of the 17 T cell receptor beta chains below, sequenced in a study of long-term antiretroviral therapy in people with HIV (dated by TCRdb to 2022 to 2024). The immunoSEQ hsTCRB v3.0 assay was used at survey level resolution to sequence the TRB variable region. The clones in this table, taken by TCRdb from immuneACCESS, are in-frame only. Not every clone is retained; where verified, under half of the shortfall comes from an unresolved V gene, and the cause of the rest is unknown. Here the sample has tens of thousands of clones; about 85% occur a single time. The top ten hold approximately 13% of the sample. The material sequenced was unsorted PBMCs, taken 1.1 years after starting antiretroviral therapy. Source of these receptors: a man aged 18 to 30 with HIV.

This chain uses TRBV2 with TRBJ1-3, with no clear D. This CDR3 region has 14 residues. Looked up from germline, CDR1 is SNHLY and CDR2 is FYNNEI. The V end lost 3 bases, the J end lost 3 bases, and 9 bases lay between the germline ends. CDR3 bases: TGTGCCAGCAGTGAGAGCTTAGGTGGAAACACCATATATTTT. Translating gives CASSESLGGNTIYF.

The chain recombines TRBV10-3 with TRBJ2-3; D not resolved. Trimming cost V 3 bases and J 3 bases, with 7 bases left between them. Germline CDR1 ENHRY, CDR2 SYGVKD. This CDR3 has 13 amino acids. CDR3 amino acids: CAISDVGTDTQYF. The CDR3 nucleotides are TGTGCCATCAGTGATGTCGGGACAGATACGCAGTATTTT.

This chain joins TRBV30 and TRBJ2-1; D possibly corresponds to TRBD1 (6 bases). Germline CDR1 GTSNPN, CDR2 SVGIG (reference sequence). V lost 4 bases to trimming and J lost 5 bases, with 9 bases between them. The CDR3 sequence is 12 residues long. CDR3 sequence (DNA): TGTGCCTGGAACAGGGAACACAATGAGCAGTTCTTC. Its translation: CAWNREHNEQFF.

The chain uses TRBV2 and TRBJ2-5; 11 bases map to TRBD2. CDR1 is SNHLY, CDR2 FYNNEI, per germline. V lost 6 bases, J lost 7 bases, and 10 bases stayed unmatched. There are 15 residues in the CDR3. This CDR3 reads CASRGTSGSYGTQYF. CDR3 sequence (DNA): TGTGCCAGCAGGGGAACTAGCGGGAGTTATGGGACCCAGTACTTC. Full variable domain (outside the CDR3, taken from reference TRBV2 and TRBJ2-5): EPEVTQTPSHQVTQMGQEVILRCVPISNHLYFYWYRQILGQKVEFLVSFYNNEISEKSEIFDDQFSVERPDGSNFTLKIRSTKLEDSAMYFCASRGTSGSYGTQYFGPGTRLLVL.

This clone appeared a single time. This chain links TRBV29-1 with TRBJ2-7, with TRBD1 matching over 9 bases. CDR3 size: 16 residues. Germline V gene data show CDR1 as SQVTM and CDR2 as ANQGSEA. Trimming took 2 bases from V and 2 from J; bases not matched to a gene: 10. For the CDR3, the DNA is TGCAGCGTTGAACCGGCCGACAGGGGGGCTACCTACGAGCAGTACTTC. It specifies CSVEPADRGATYEQYF.

The genes are TRBV28 and TRBJ2-7; 8 nucleotides line up with TRBD2. Germline CDR1 MDHEN, CDR2 SYDVKM. The CDR3 totals 15 residues. J gave up 3 bases and V 3 bases, and 7 bases lay outside the gene matches. The DNA for the CDR3 is TGTGCCAGCAGTTTCCCGGGACTAGGGCTCTACGAGCAGTACTTC. It is translated as CASSFPGLGLYEQYF.

The chain combines TRBV7-9 with TRBJ2-3; 11 nucleotides match TRBD2. The V segment lost 5 bases and the J segment 2 bases; nucleotides outside the gene matches: 3. This CDR3 has 15 residues. Germline V gene sequence: CDR1 SEHNR, CDR2 FQNEAQ (reference sequence). The CDR3 DNA reads TGTGCCAGCAGCCCGGGACTAGCGGCCACAGATACGCAGTATTTT. This sequence encodes CASSPGLAATDTQYF.

V and J are TRBV4-1 and TRBJ1-2, with 7 nucleotides matching TRBD1. The CDR3 is 15 residues long. Germline assignment: CDR1 MGHRA and CDR2 YSYEKL. After removal of 3 bases from V and 6 bases from J, the junction contained 10 bases not matched to a gene. CDR3 DNA: TGCGCCAGCAGCCAGGAAACACAGGGGTCTAATGGCTACACCTTC. Its translation: CASSQETQGSNGYTF.

Note on this clone: One end of the junction varies from germline; a read error may be responsible. The gene calls are TRBV7-7 and TRBJ2-7; the D is unclear. The CDR3 has 13 amino acids. Germline V lookup: CDR1 SSHAT, CDR2 FNYEAQ (reference sequence). The CDR3 loop reads CASSLGPADEQYF. As DNA, the CDR3 is TGTGCTAGCAGCTTAGGACCTGCAGACGAGCAGTACTTC.

This clone has more than one count but fewer than ten. The chain joins TRBV12-5 to TRBJ2-7; D might be TRBD1 (7 bases). The CDR3 is 13 residues long. The V and J ends lost 6 bases and 4 bases respectively, with 13 bases between them. Germline V lookup: CDR1 LGHNT, CDR2 FRNRAP. This chain's CDR3 is CASGGQEGYEQYF. CDR3 nucleotide sequence: TGTGCTAGTGGAGGACAGGAGGGGTACGAGCAGTACTTC. Full variable domain (missing parts from reference TRBV12-5 and TRBJ2-7): DARVTQTPRHKVTEMGQEVTMRCQPILGHNTVFWYRQTMMQGLELLAYFRNRAPLDDSGMPKDRFSAEMPDATLATLKIQPSEPRDSAVYFCASGGQEGYEQYFGPGTRLTVT.

V gene TRBV18 combines with J gene TRBJ2-7; 11 nucleotides line up with TRBD2. Trimming at V came to 2 bases and at J to 2 bases, leaving 5 bases not matched to a gene. Germline-derived CDR1 and CDR2 are KGHSH and LQKENI. This CDR3 has 16 amino acids. The CDR3 protein is CASSPASGLAAYEQYF. Written as DNA, the CDR3 is TGTGCCAGCTCACCAGCTTCGGGACTAGCGGCCTACGAGCAGTACTTC. The full variable domain, in which reference TRBV18 and TRBJ2-7 provide the parts outside the CDR3, is NAGVMQNPRHLVRRRGQEARLRCSPMKGHSHVYWYRQLPEEGLKFMVYLQKENIIDESGMPKERFSAEFPKEGPSILRIQQVVRGDSAAYFCASSPASGLAAYEQYFGPGTRLTVT.

This clone showed up just a few times. The chain has TRBV7-9 and TRBJ2-2; unclear D gene. The CDR3 covers 12 residues. Germline loops: CDR1 SEHNR, CDR2 FQNEAQ (reference sequence). Trimming left V 3 bases short and J 6 bases short, with 5 bases between. The CDR3 here is CASSFGAGELFF. The CDR3 nucleotides are TGTGCCAGCAGCTTTGGGGCCGGGGAGCTGTTTTTT.

This chain links TRBV11-2 with TRBJ2-3; maybe TRBD2 (6 bases). Between the trimmed V and J ends, which lost 0 bases and 3 bases, there was a span of 10 bases. The CDR3 is 15 amino acids. CDR1 and CDR2 from the germline V gene are SGHAT and FQNNGV. CDR3 DNA sequence: TGTGCCAGCAGCTTAGAGGAGGGTGGTACAGATACGCAGTATTTT. Residues: CASSLEEGGTDTQYF.

The chain recombines TRBV7-2 with TRBJ2-1; no definite D call. CDR1 and CDR2 from the germline V gene are SGHTA and FQGNSA. This CDR3 comprises 12 residues. V lost 4 bases to trimming and J lost 8 bases, with 9 bases between them. This chain's CDR3 is CASSSSFYEQFF. In nucleotides, the CDR3 is TGTGCCAGCAGCTCCAGTTTCTATGAGCAGTTCTTC.

J is TRBJ1-2 and V is TRBV18; no clear D gene. This CDR3 comprises 12 residues. CDR1 is KGHSH and CDR2 is LQKENI in the germline V gene. Deletions cut 3 bases from V and 6 bases from J, with 8 bases between. Written as DNA, the CDR3 is TGTGCCAGCTCACCCAACGCCGATGGCTACACCTTC. This sequence encodes CASSPNADGYTF.

V is TRBV5-1 and J is TRBJ1-4, with a weak D call TRBD1 (5 bases). This CDR3 spans 19 amino acids. Per the germline V gene, CDR1 is SGHRS and CDR2 is YFSETQ. Trimming removed 1 base from V and 4 bases from J, with 23 bases in between. This CDR3 reads CASSLNSGGAGPLNEKLFF. In DNA form, the CDR3 reads TGCGCCAGCAGCTTGAATTCGGGAGGGGCTGGTCCGCTTAATGAAAAACTGTTTTTT.

The J gene is TRBJ1-5, the V gene TRBV21-1. TRBV21-1 is tagged as a pseudogene. CDR3 length: 15 amino acids. The CDR3 spells CASSKRGRENQPQHF. The CDR3 nucleotides are TGTGCCAGCAGCAAAAGGGGCCGGGAGAATCAGCCCCAGCATTTT.